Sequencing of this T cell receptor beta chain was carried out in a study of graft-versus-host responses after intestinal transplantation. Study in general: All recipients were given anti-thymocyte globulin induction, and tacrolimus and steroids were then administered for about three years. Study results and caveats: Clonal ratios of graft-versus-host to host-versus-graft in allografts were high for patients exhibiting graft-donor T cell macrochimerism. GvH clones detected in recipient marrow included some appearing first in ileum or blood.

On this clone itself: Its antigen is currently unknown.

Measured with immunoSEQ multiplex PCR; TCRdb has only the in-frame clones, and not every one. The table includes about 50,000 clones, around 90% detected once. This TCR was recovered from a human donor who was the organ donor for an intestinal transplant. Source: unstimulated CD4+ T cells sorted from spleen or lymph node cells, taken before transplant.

CDR3 nucleotides: TGTGCCGGCACCATACTAGCGGACCAAGAGACCCAGTACTTC. Its translation is CAGTILADQETQYF. The genes are TRBV28 and TRBJ2-5, with 8 bases that match TRBD2. V trimming: 11 bases; J trimming: 0 bases; junction bases outside the gene matches: 8. Germline CDR1 and CDR2: MDHEN and SYDVKM. The CDR3 length is 14 residues.